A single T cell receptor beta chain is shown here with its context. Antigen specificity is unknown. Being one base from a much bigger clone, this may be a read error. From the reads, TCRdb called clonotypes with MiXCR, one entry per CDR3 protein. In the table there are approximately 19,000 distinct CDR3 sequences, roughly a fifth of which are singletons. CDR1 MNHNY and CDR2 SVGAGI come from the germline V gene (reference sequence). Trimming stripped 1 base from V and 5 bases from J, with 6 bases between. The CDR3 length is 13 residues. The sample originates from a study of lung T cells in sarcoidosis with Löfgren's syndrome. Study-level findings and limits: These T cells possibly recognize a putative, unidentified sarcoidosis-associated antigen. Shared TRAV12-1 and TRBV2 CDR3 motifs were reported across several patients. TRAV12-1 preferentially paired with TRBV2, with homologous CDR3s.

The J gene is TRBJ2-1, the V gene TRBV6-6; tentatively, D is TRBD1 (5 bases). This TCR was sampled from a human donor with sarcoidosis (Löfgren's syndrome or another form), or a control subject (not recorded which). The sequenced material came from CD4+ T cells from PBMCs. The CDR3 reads CASSYLDNNEQFF. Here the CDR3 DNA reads TGTGCCAGCAGTTACTTGGACAACAATGAGCAGTTCTTC.